The clone carrying this T cell receptor beta chain was observed many times. Its target is unknown. The sample's time point: persistent/refractory GD, antithyroid drugs over 5 years with positive TRAb. From RNA extracted from PBMCs, the TCR library was made. Arm-PCR of CDR3 regions with iRepertoire HTBI primers generated TCR beta libraries. TCRdb called the multiplex PCR reads again in MiXCR, with one record for every CDR3 protein. The table records 300,000 to 400,000 distinct CDR3 sequences, around 20% of them present only once. The V gene lost 3 bases and the J gene lost 0 bases, with 9 bases spanning the gap. Germline V gene data show CDR1 as GTSNPN and CDR2 as SVGIG (reference sequence). The CDR3 is made up of 15 amino acids. These data are taken from a study of regulatory T cells in long-lasting Graves disease. Study-level background: The definition of persistent Graves' disease was over 5 years of antithyroid drugs with positive TSH receptor antibodies.

Study-level results: Persistent patients had a count of shared public clonotypes (roughly 2,500) that exceeded that of new patients (around 960). The study found TRBV28, TRBJ1-2 and TRBJ2-5 favored in persistent disease. Persistent Graves' patients showed a TCR diversity that was lower than that of newly diagnosed ones.

This TCR was recovered from a female donor with Graves disease. This chain joins TRBV30 and TRBJ1-6; a possible D gene is TRBD1 (6 bases). The input for sequencing was peripheral blood mononuclear cells (PBMCs), taken when the disease was refractory, from a patient treated with antithyroid drugs. CDR3 sequence reads: CAWRAGVSYNSPLHF. For the CDR3, the DNA is TGTGCCTGGAGAGCAGGGGTCTCCTATAATTCACCCCTCCACTTT.